These T cell receptor beta chains were read from a single sample in a study of T cell repertoires in cytomegalovirus infection. TCRdb ran MiXCR on the reads and lists one entry per CDR3 protein. The sample has fewer than 300,000 distinct CDR3 sequences, 20% to 30% seen once; the top ten hold approximately 13%. The sequenced material came from PBMCs. These receptor sequences come from a human donor in good health (CMV status not recorded). Some clones in this sample may be carry-over from other donors' samples. CDR3s include the opening cysteine and the closing phenylalanine or tryptophan. D genes are given only for firm matches. Rows may omit the clone size; those that give it use once, few, many or a size class.

TRBJ2-1,NA,TRBV7-6,many,CASSHQRSPQDEQFF,TGTGCCAGCAGCCACCAGCGGAGTCCTCAGGATGAGCAGTTCTTC
TRBJ2-3,NA,TRBV5-4,NA,CASSWVGGEDTQYF,TGTGCCAGCAGCTGGGTTGGAGGTGAAGATACGCAGTATTTT
TRBJ2-7,NA,TRBV7-6,many,CASSLQGTEQYF,TGTGCCAGCAGCTTACAGGGGACCGAGCAGTACTTC
TRBJ2-3,TRBD2,TRBV20-1,NA,CSATPGGSSTDTQYF,TGCAGTGCCACACCTGGCGGGAGCAGTACAGATACGCAGTATTTT
TRBJ1-1,NA,TRBV6-5,many,CASSYGGYDTEAFF,TGTGCCAGCAGTTATGGGGGGTATGACACTGAAGCTTTCTTT
TRBJ2-7,NA,TRBV19,NA,CASSQQGLNYEQYF,TGTGCCAGTAGTCAACAGGGTCTTAACTACGAGCAGTACTTC
TRBJ2-6,NA,TRBV2,NA,CASSPVGANVLTF,TGTGCCAGCAGTCCGGTGGGGGCCAACGTCCTGACTTTC
TRBJ1-5,TRBD1,TRBV2,NA,CASSEQGDVLPQHF,TGTGCCAGCAGTGAACAGGGGGACGTTCTGCCCCAGCATTTT
TRBJ1-1,NA,TRBV12-3/TRBV12-4,NA,CASSLQFTEAFF,TGTGCCAGCAGCCTGCAATTCACTGAAGCTTTCTTT
TRBJ2-5,NA,TRBV7-9,many,CASSFDQETQYF,TGTGCCAGCAGCTTTGACCAAGAGACCCAGTACTTC
TRBJ2-3,TRBD2,TRBV24-1,few,CATSDRLAATDTQYF,TGTGCCACCAGTGATCGGCTAGCGGCGACAGATACGCAGTATTTT
TRBJ2-7,NA,TRBV4-3,NA,CASSQEEGRYEQYF,TGCGCCAGCAGCCAAGAAGAGGGGAGGTACGAGCAGTACTTC
TRBJ2-2,NA,TRBV5-1,few,CASSFGTMDTGELFF,TGCGCCAGCAGCTTCGGGACAATGGACACCGGGGAGCTGTTTTTT
TRBJ1-1,TRBD1,TRBV6-6,few,CASSYSSGGHTEAFF,TGTGCCAGCAGTTACTCGTCAGGGGGACACACTGAAGCTTTCTTT
TRBJ2-2,NA,TRBV20-1,NA,CSARFRREVNTGELFF,TGCAGTGCTAGATTCCGAAGGGAGGTAAACACCGGGGAGCTGTTTTTT
TRBJ2-2,NA,TRBV11-2,few,CASSGTTHTGELFF,TGTGCCAGCAGCGGCACTACCCACACCGGGGAGCTGTTTTTT
TRBJ2-7,TRBD1,TRBV7-9,many,CASRPPGTGHEQYF,TGTGCCAGCAGACCTCCCGGGACAGGGCACGAGCAGTACTTC
TRBJ2-3,TRBD2,TRBV5-1,NA,CASGLERGGQNTDTQYF,TGCGCCAGCGGTCTAGAGCGGGGGGGCCAAAACACAGATACGCAGTATTTT
TRBJ2-1,NA,TRBV29-1,few,CSVGQAQFF,TGCAGCGTTGGGCAGGCGCAGTTCTTC
TRBJ2-3,TRBD2,TRBV28,NA,CASRKGGRADTQYF,TGTGCCAGCAGGAAGGGCGGGAGGGCGGATACGCAGTATTTT
TRBJ2-1,NA,TRBV12-3/TRBV12-4,NA,CASSLRGLGGEQFF,TGTGCCAGCAGTTTACGGGGCCTGGGGGGTGAGCAGTTCTTC
TRBJ1-1,NA,TRBV6-2/TRBV6-3,once,CASSYSGRGDTEAFF,TGTGCCAGCAGTTACTCGGGCAGGGGCGACACTGAAGCTTTCTTT
TRBJ2-7,TRBD2,TRBV11-2,NA,CASSRVPGLVSGGYEQYF,TGTGCCAGCAGCCGGGTCCCGGGACTAGTATCCGGTGGGTACGAGCAGTACTTC
TRBJ1-4,NA,TRBV3-1,NA,CASSLKDGATNEKLFF,TGTGCCAGCAGCCTAAAGGACGGGGCAACTAATGAAAAACTGTTTTTT
TRBJ1-2,NA,TRBV20-1,NA,CSASPAANYGYTF,TGCAGTGCTAGTCCCGCCGCTAACTATGGCTACACCTTC
TRBJ2-1,NA,TRBV7-9,NA,CASSLLGGGASNEQFF,TGTGCCAGCAGCTTACTTGGGGGGGGGGCCTCCAATGAGCAGTTCTTC
TRBJ2-2,NA,TRBV6-2/TRBV6-3,few,CASSLNYPGELFF,TGTGCCAGCAGCCTCAATTACCCCGGGGAGCTGTTTTTT
TRBJ2-7,NA,TRBV7-2,many,CASSLETRTANYEQYF,TGTGCCAGCAGCTTAGAAACCCGGACAGCCAACTACGAGCAGTACTTC
TRBJ2-5,TRBD2,TRBV7-2,NA,CASSPNRGRVATQYF,TGTGCCAGCAGCCCCAACCGCGGGAGAGTGGCGACCCAGTACTTC
TRBJ2-5,TRBD1,TRBV14,NA,CASSQLTGLQETQYF,TGTGCCAGCAGCCAACTGACAGGGCTCCAAGAGACCCAGTACTTC
TRBJ1-1,TRBD1,TRBV28,many,CASSGGQGGYGGTEAFF,TGTGCCAGCAGTGGGGGACAGGGGGGGTATGGCGGCACTGAAGCTTTCTTT
TRBJ1-6,TRBD1,TRBV5-4,many,CASSSPGQGANSPLHF,TGTGCCAGCAGCTCCCCGGGACAGGGCGCTAATTCACCCCTCCACTTT
TRBJ2-1,TRBD2,TRBV19,NA,CASSIGGAYNEQFF,TGTGCCAGTAGTATTGGGGGGGCCTACAATGAGCAGTTCTTC
TRBJ1-1,NA,TRBV7-3,once,CASSPEASRNTEAFF,TGTGCCAGCAGCCCGGAGGCTTCCCGGAACACTGAAGCTTTCTTT
TRBJ1-1,NA,TRBV6-1,many,CASSSKTTMDTEAFF,TGTGCCAGCAGTTCAAAGACGACGATGGACACTGAAGCTTTCTTT
TRBJ1-1,NA,TRBV2,many,CASRRTGAEFTTEAFF,TGTGCCAGCAGAAGAACGGGAGCGGAGTTCACCACTGAAGCTTTCTTT
TRBJ1-1,NA,TRBV25-1,NA,CASSESRIMNTEAFF,TGTGCCAGCAGTGAATCCCGAATCATGAACACTGAAGCTTTCTTT
TRBJ2-3,NA,TRBV28,few,CASTTPGILSTDTQYF,TGTGCCAGCACCACTCCGGGCATTCTGAGCACAGATACGCAGTATTTT
TRBJ2-7,NA,TRBV5-1,few,CASSSVGISYEQYF,TGCGCCAGCAGCTCGGTGGGGATTTCCTACGAGCAGTACTTC
TRBJ2-5,TRBD2,TRBV7-3,NA,CASSLGASGVETQYF,TGTGCCAGCAGCTTAGGGGCTAGCGGGGTTGAGACCCAGTACTTC
TRBJ2-1,TRBD2,TRBV28,few,CASSFYPSGSENEQFF,TGTGCCAGCAGTTTCTATCCTAGCGGGAGTGAGAATGAGCAGTTCTTC
TRBJ2-7,TRBD2,TRBV11-1,NA,CASSLGGLADYEQYF,TGTGCCAGCAGCTTAGGTGGACTAGCGGACTACGAGCAGTACTTC
TRBJ2-7,TRBD2,TRBV7-2,NA,CASSLGRGRAHEQYF,TGTGCCAGCAGCTTAGGGAGAGGGAGGGCCCACGAGCAGTACTTC
TRBJ2-1,TRBD2,TRBV2,NA,CASSELAGGTRQFF,TGTGCCAGCAGTGAACTAGCGGGGGGGACTCGGCAGTTCTTC
TRBJ2-3,NA,TRBV7-2,many,CASSLPQGLSTDTQYF,TGTGCCAGCAGCTTACCTCAAGGACTAAGTACAGATACGCAGTATTTT